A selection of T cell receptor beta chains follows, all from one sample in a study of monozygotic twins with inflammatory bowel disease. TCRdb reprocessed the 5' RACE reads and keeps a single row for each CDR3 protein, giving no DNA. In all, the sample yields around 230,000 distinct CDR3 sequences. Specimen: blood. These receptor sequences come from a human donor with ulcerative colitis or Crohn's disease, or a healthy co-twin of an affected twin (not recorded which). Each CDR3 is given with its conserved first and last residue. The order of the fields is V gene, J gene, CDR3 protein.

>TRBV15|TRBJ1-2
CATSRDRSTNYGYTF
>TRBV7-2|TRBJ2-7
CASSLDLLAGRYEQYF
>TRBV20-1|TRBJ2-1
CSARRQGSDNEQFF
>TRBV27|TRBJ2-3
CASTLRQGPVDTQYF
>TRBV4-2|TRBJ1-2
CASSLTTGEPSDGYTF
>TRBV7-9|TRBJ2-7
CASSDMGQGDYEQYF
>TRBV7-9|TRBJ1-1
CASSLKTGVNTEAFF
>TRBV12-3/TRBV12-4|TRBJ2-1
CASTYLGLADEQFF
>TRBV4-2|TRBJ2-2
CASSLGGTNTGELFF
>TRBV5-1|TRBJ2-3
CASSPLATSTDTQYF
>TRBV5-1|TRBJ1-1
CASSQGEGSAEAFF
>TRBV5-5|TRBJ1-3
CASSLARGPGNTIYF
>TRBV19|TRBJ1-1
CASSLLQGARTEAFF
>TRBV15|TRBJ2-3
CATSRGRAADTQYF
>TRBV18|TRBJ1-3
CASSPSGFSGNTIYF
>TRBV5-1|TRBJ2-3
CASSFGDTQYF
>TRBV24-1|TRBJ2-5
CATSGTGGETQYF
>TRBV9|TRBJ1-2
CASSAKFNYGYTF
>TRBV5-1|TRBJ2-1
CASTTSGGHSYNEQFF
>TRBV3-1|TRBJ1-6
CASSSDRVNSPLHF
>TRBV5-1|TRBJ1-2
CASSLDDYGYTF
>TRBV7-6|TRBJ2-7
CASSSQGSPPYEQYF
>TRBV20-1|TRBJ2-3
CSARSSTDTQYF
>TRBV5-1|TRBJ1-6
CASSSTVYNSPLHF
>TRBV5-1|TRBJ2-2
CASSSVGATGELFF
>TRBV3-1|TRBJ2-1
CASSRDSGTDNEQFF
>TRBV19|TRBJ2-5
CASSSWGLAVQETQYF
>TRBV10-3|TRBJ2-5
CAIGGQVETQYF
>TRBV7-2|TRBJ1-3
CASTGRLGAGNTIYF
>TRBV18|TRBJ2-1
CASSPRRTVDNEQFF
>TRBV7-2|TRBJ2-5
CASMNLQEETQYF
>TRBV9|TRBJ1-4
CASSAETGGNEKLFF
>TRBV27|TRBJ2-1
CASSLRQRQGNEQFF
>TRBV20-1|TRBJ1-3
CSARTQPGGNTIYF
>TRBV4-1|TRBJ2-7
CASSQDGMSASYEQYF
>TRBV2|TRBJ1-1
CASRYLNTEAFF
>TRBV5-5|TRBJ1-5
CASSRGGTQGGYQPQHF
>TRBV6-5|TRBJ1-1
CASSYSPTGTSPAFF
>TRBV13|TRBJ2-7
CASSLESGGYEQYF
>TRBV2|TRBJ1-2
CAGRGQGNYGYTF
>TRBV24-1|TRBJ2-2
CATSDPARSFGELFF
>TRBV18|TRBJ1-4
CASSPVWRDGGEKLFF
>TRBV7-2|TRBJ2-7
CASSSRAAYEQYF
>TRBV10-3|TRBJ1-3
CAISAAGNTIYF
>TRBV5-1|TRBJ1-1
CASSFVTGLNTEAFF
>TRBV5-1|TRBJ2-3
CASSLNTKRTSGDRTDTQYF
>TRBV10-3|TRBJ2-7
CAISPDYYEQYF
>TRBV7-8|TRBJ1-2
CASSPRTGSYTF
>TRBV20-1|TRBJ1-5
CSASFGTRNQPQHF
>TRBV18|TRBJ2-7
CASSALSGAGGTFYEQYF
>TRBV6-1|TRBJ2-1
CASRRLGEGGYNEQFF
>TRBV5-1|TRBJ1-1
CASSLEGRAFF
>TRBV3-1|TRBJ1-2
CASSHGDGYTF
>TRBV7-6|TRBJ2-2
CASSLSGLGGRSNTGELFF
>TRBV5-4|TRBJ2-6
CASSLAVNSGANVLTF
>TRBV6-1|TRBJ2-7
CASSAPGQTEQYF
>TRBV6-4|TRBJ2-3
CASSDSDTDTQYF
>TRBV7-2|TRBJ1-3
CASSPQSGNTIYF
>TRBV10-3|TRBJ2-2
CAISPAGAGTGELFF
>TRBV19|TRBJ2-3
CASSPDRNTDTQYF